This TCR beta chain was retrieved from a study of PD-L1 blockade in urothelial cancer. V lost 0 bases, J lost 5 bases, and 19 bases lay in between. The CDR3 runs to 18 residues. Per germline, CDR1 ENHRY and CDR2 SYGVKD. Time point defined: peripheral blood 6 weeks after treatment start. Only one count was recorded for this clone. Generated by immunoSEQ multiplex PCR, the TCRdb table keeps only in-frame clones and is missing some. The data show approximately 110,000 clones, with about 91% seen just once and around 4% held by the top ten. This TCR came from a man aged 55-75 years with urothelial cancer. The starting material was PBMCs, obtained around atezolizumab (anti-PD-L1) treatment. The gene calls are TRBV10-3 and TRBJ2-2; tentative D call: TRBD2 (6 bases). The CDR3 region has the DNA TGTGCCATCAGTGAGTCGACTCGCGGGGTTCGACTGACCGGGGAGCTGTTTTTT. Amino acid sequence: CAISESTRGVRLTGELFF.